These T cell receptor beta chains were read from a single sample in a study of identical twins. TCRdb re-called the 5' RACE reads through MiXCR, storing one row per CDR3 protein. The sample has 1.5 million to 2 million distinct CDR3 sequences; 32% are singletons. Sequencing was performed on cord blood. All receptors derive from a newborn girl in good health. CDR3s include the opening cysteine and the closing phenylalanine or tryptophan. D genes are given only for firm matches. Clone size appears in some rows only: once, few, many, or a class for an expanded clone.

j_call	v_call	d_call	cdr3_length	clone_size	cdr3_nt	cdr3_aa
TRBJ1-6	TRBV6-5	.	18	.	TGTGCCAGCAGTTACTCGAGTCCCCTGCCAATTAATAATTCACCCCCCCACTTT	CASSYSSPLPINNSPPHF
TRBJ1-6	TRBV7-9	.	15	few	TGTGCCAGCAGCTTAGTGGCCGTAGGGAATTCACCCCTCCACTTT	CASSLVAVGNSPLHF
TRBJ1-2	TRBV6-2/TRBV6-3	.	15	.	TGTGCCAGCACCCTACCTGGTTTGAGTTACTATGGCTACACCTTC	CASTLPGLSYYGYTF
TRBJ1-1	TRBV6-6	TRBD1	15	.	TGTGCCAGCAGTTACCTCAGGGGGCGAGAGACTGAAGCTTTCTTT	CASSYLRGRETEAFF
TRBJ1-5	TRBV10-3	.	12	few	TGTGCCATCAGTGAGCGAAATCAGCCCCAGCATTTT	CAISERNQPQHF
TRBJ2-1	TRBV7-9	TRBD2	15	.	TGTGCCAGCAGCTTACGACTAGCGGTTAACAATGAGCAGTTCTTC	CASSLRLAVNNEQFF
TRBJ2-1	TRBV7-2	TRBD2	15	.	TGTGCCAGCAGGGCCGGGACTAGCGGCTCCAATGAGCAGTTCTTC	CASRAGTSGSNEQFF
TRBJ1-6	TRBV3-1	.	14	few	TGTGCCAGCAGCCAACAGGGTTGGAATTCACCCCTCCACTTT	CASSQQGWNSPLHF
TRBJ1-4	TRBV12-3/TRBV12-4	TRBD1	16	.	TGTGCCAGCAGCTTAGCGGGACAGGGGCGCAATGAAAAACTGTTTTTT	CASSLAGQGRNEKLFF
TRBJ2-1	TRBV7-9	TRBD1	16	few	TGTGCCAGCAGCTCGCGCACAGGGGGGCTACACAATGAGCAGTTCTTC	CASSSRTGGLHNEQFF
TRBJ1-2	TRBV7-9	.	15	.	TGTGCCAGCAGCTTTCCTGAGAAAGCTAACTATGGCTACACCTTC	CASSFPEKANYGYTF
TRBJ2-7	TRBV6-1	.	14	once	TGTGCCAGCAGTGATATGGGAGGGGGCTACGAGCAGTACTTC	CASSDMGGGYEQYF
TRBJ2-7	TRBV5-4	.	15	.	TGTGCCAGCAGAAAGGTGGGAGCTGCCTTCCACGAGCAGTACTTC	CASRKVGAAFHEQYF
TRBJ2-3	TRBV20-1	TRBD2	16	few	TGCAGTGCTAGGGCTAGCGGGGGGCTCTCCACAGATACGCAGTATTTT	CSARASGGLSTDTQYF
TRBJ2-7	TRBV20-1	.	13	.	TGCAGTGCTAGATGGGGGGCCTCCTACGAGCAGTACTTC	CSARWGASYEQYF
TRBJ1-1	TRBV21-1	.	16	.	TGTGCCAGCAGCAAAGAGGGGGGCAGTTTGAACACTGAAGCTTTCTTT	CASSKEGGSLNTEAFF
TRBJ2-1	TRBV23-1	TRBD2	16	.	TGCGCCAGCAGTCACCGCACTAGCGGGGGGAGGAATGAGCAGTTCTTC	CASSHRTSGGRNEQFF
TRBJ2-3	TRBV20-1	TRBD2	16	.	TGCAGTGCTAGCCAGAATTCGGGAGGCATAACAGGTACGCAGTATTTT	CSASQNSGGITGTQYF
TRBJ1-5	TRBV6-2/TRBV6-3	.	19	few	TGTGCCAGCAGTTGGCCTAGCAGCTTCGATCTCAAGGGCGGTCAGCCCCAGCATTTT	CASSWPSSFDLKGGQPQHF
TRBJ2-1	TRBV7-2	.	16	.	TGTGCCAGCAGCTTAGCGCCCCTGGGACTGCTAAATGAGCAGTTCTTC	CASSLAPLGLLNEQFF
TRBJ1-1	TRBV29-1	.	14	.	TGCAGCGTTGTACAGGGTGGGATGAACACTGAAGCTTTCTTT	CSVVQGGMNTEAFF
TRBJ2-2	TRBV5-1	TRBD2	17	.	TGCGCCAGCAGCCTAACGACCTGGACTAGCGGAAACGGGGAGCTGTTTTTT	CASSLTTWTSGNGELFF
TRBJ2-7	TRBV12-3/TRBV12-4	TRBD1	15	few	TGTGCCAGCAGTTTAGTGAGGACAGGGGGTTACGAGCAGTACTTC	CASSLVRTGGYEQYF
TRBJ2-7	TRBV7-2	TRBD2	16	.	TGTGCCAGCAGCTTAGCACTAGCGGTCACCTACAATGAGCAGTACTTC	CASSLALAVTYNEQYF
TRBJ2-1	TRBV29-1	.	16	few	TGCAGCGTTGAGGACGGTCCGGGATGGTCCTACAATGAGCAGTTCTTC	CSVEDGPGWSYNEQFF
TRBJ1-1	TRBV20-1	TRBD1	12	few	TGCAGTGCCCCCCGACAGGGCACTGAAGCTTTCTTT	CSAPRQGTEAFF
TRBJ2-3	TRBV12-3/TRBV12-4	TRBD1	16	few	TGTGCCAGCAGTCCTGCCCCGGGACAGGGTACAGATACGCAGTATTTT	CASSPAPGQGTDTQYF
TRBJ2-3	TRBV5-1	.	14	many	TGCGCCAGCAGCTTGCAGGGGCACACAGATACGCAGTATTTT	CASSLQGHTDTQYF
TRBJ2-7	TRBV6-1	.	11	many	TGTGCCAGCACTACCGTATACGAGCAGTACTTC	CASTTVYEQYF
TRBJ2-1	TRBV2	.	12	once	TGTGCCACCGGAAATACAGGCAATGAGCAGTTCTTC	CATGNTGNEQFF
TRBJ2-3	TRBV12-3/TRBV12-4	.	14	.	TGTGCCAACTCGGACGGAGCTAGCACAGATACGCAGTATTTT	CANSDGASTDTQYF
TRBJ2-7	TRBV20-1	TRBD1	15	.	TGCAGTGCTTCCAAGGGGACAGTTCTCTTCTACGAGCAGTACTTC	CSASKGTVLFYEQYF
TRBJ2-1	TRBV5-1	TRBD2	16	.	TGCGCCAGCAGCTTGATGGGGGGACTAGCGGTCAATGAGCAGTTCTTC	CASSLMGGLAVNEQFF
TRBJ2-1	TRBV7-2	TRBD2	15	.	TGTGCCAGCAGCTTAACCACTAGCGAGTACAATGAGCAGTTCTTC	CASSLTTSEYNEQFF
TRBJ2-5	TRBV7-2	TRBD1	16	few	TGTGCCAGCAGCTTTAGGGAAAGACAGGGGAGGGAGACCCAGTACTTC	CASSFRERQGRETQYF
TRBJ2-7	TRBV5-1	.	14	few	TGCGCCAGCAAGGTGGAGGTACAAAGCTACGAGCAGTACTTC	CASKVEVQSYEQYF
TRBJ2-3	TRBV5-6	.	15	few	TGTGCCAGCAGCTCTATCGGTGGTAGCCCAGATACGCAGTATTTT	CASSSIGGSPDTQYF
TRBJ2-2	TRBV20-1	.	15	.	TGCAGTGCTCTCCATGTAGTACCGAACACCGGGGAGCTGTTTTTT	CSALHVVPNTGELFF
TRBJ2-1	TRBV13	TRBD2	12	.	TGTGCCAGCAGCGAAGCGGGGGTCGAGCAGTTCTTC	CASSEAGVEQFF
TRBJ1-4	TRBV27	.	15	.	TGTGCCAGCAGTTTAATTGGGCTGACGCCTGAAAAACTGTTTTTT	CASSLIGLTPEKLFF
TRBJ2-3	TRBV20-1	.	15	once	TGCGGTGCTGATGGAAGCAGGGGGGCATTAGATACGCAGTATTTT	CGADGSRGALDTQYF
TRBJ1-2	TRBV29-1	TRBD1	17	.	TGCAGCGTTGAAGGGGGACAGGGGGCTCCGATTAACTATGGCTACACCTTC	CSVEGGQGAPINYGYTF
TRBJ2-7	TRBV9	.	14	.	TGTGCCAGCAGCGGGACGCGCTCCTACAATAAGCAGTACTTC	CASSGTRSYNKQYF
TRBJ2-1	TRBV5-1	TRBD1	13	few	TGCGCCAGCAGCCGGACAGGGTGGAATGAGCAGTTCTTC	CASSRTGWNEQFF
TRBJ2-4	TRBV20-1	TRBD2	19	.	TGCAGTGCTAGAGACGGGGGTAGCGGGGGCCCTAAAGCCAAAAACATTCAGTACTTC	CSARDGGSGGPKAKNIQYF
TRBJ2-7	TRBV29-1	.	13	many	TGCAGCGTTGAAGGGGGCGCGTTTTACGAGCAGTACTTC	CSVEGGAFYEQYF
TRBJ1-4	TRBV7-2	.	12	.	TGTGCCAGCAGCGCCCGACAGGAAAAACTGTTTTTT	CASSARQEKLFF
TRBJ2-7	TRBV4-1	.	16	.	TGCGCCAGCAGTCTCCTAGGTGGGTTCGGCTCCTACGAGCAGTACTTC	CASSLLGGFGSYEQYF
TRBJ2-1	TRBV20-1	TRBD2	14	few	TGCAGTGCTAGAGGCGGGAGGATCTACAATGAGCAGTTCTTC	CSARGGRIYNEQFF
TRBJ2-3	TRBV5-1	TRBD2	19	few	TGCGCCAGCAGCTTGGCCGGGATAAAAGCGGGGGGGCCGGCGGATACGCAGTATTTT	CASSLAGIKAGGPADTQYF
TRBJ2-5	TRBV14	TRBD2	15	.	TGTGCCAGCAGTCCCTTGACTAGCGGGAGGGATGAGCAGTACTTC	CASSPLTSGRDEQYF
TRBJ2-3	TRBV12-3/TRBV12-4	.	12	few	TGTGCCAGCAGTGGTCCTAGAGATACGCAGTATTTT	CASSGPRDTQYF
TRBJ2-3	TRBV9	.	13	.	TGTGCCAGCAGCGTAGGGGTTACAGATACGCGGTATTTT	CASSVGVTDTRYF
TRBJ2-7	TRBV11-2	.	17	few	TGTGCCAGCAGCTCGATAAGAACTACCGATGGCCGCTACGAGCAGTACTTC	CASSSIRTTDGRYEQYF
TRBJ1-2	TRBV27	.	12	few	TGTGCCAGCAGTGCACCCCCTTTCGGCTACACCTTC	CASSAPPFGYTF